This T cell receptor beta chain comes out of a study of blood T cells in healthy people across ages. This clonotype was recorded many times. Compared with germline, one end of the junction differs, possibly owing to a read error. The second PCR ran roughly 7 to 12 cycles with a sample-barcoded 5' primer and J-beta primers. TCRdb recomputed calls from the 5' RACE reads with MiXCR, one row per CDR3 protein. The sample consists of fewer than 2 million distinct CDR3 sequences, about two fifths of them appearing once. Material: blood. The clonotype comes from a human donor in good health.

The CDR3 sequence: CASSLGTGGQETQYF. The CDR3 nucleotides are TGTGCCAGCAGCTTAGGGACAGGGGGCCAAGAGACCCAGTACTTC. The rearrangement links TRBV5-1 to TRBJ2-5; 11 nucleotides match TRBD1. The CDR3 runs to 15 residues. From germline, CDR1 is SGHRS and CDR2 YFSETQ. Using reference TRBV5-1 and TRBJ2-5 for the parts outside the CDR3, the full variable domain is KAGVTQTPRYLIKTRGQQVTLSCSPISGHRSVSWYQQTPGQGLQFLFEYFSETQRNKGNFPGRFSGRQFSNSRSEMNVSTLELGDSALYLCASSLGTGGQETQYFGPGTRLLVL.